Sequencing of this T cell receptor (beta chain) was carried out in a study of shared clonotypes between healthy human individuals. This CDR3 spans 13 amino acids. In germline, CDR1 is GTSNPN, CDR2 SVGIG (reference sequence). V lost 7 bases and J 2 bases, leaving 9 bases between the germline ends. CD45RO-negative, CCR7-selected cells formed the naive CD8 fraction, which excluded terminally differentiated effector memory CD45RA+ cells. Across several immunoSEQ plates, the genomic DNA of each subset was split evenly. When replicate PCRs were run on sorted subsets, they used about 220 ng DNA, about 30,000 T cell genomes. Clones were read by immunoSEQ multiplex PCR, and TCRdb kept only the in-frame ones, dropping some. The sample includes some 2,000,000 clones, about 95% of them seen just once. Comment on this clone: Its antigen is undetermined.

The study's findings and limits: All-four-donor shared clonotypes had higher generation probabilities than non-shared clonotypes did. Richness estimates generally favored naive over memory subsets.

The receptor's source is a man between 18 and 29 years old in good health. The sequenced sample was naive CD8+ T cells sorted from blood. The chain recombines TRBV30 with TRBJ2-6; the D gene is possibly TRBD1 (6 bases). The CDR3 nucleotides are TGTGCCTTAACAGGGACTGGGGCCAACGTCCTGACTTTC. Translating it yields CALTGTGANVLTF.